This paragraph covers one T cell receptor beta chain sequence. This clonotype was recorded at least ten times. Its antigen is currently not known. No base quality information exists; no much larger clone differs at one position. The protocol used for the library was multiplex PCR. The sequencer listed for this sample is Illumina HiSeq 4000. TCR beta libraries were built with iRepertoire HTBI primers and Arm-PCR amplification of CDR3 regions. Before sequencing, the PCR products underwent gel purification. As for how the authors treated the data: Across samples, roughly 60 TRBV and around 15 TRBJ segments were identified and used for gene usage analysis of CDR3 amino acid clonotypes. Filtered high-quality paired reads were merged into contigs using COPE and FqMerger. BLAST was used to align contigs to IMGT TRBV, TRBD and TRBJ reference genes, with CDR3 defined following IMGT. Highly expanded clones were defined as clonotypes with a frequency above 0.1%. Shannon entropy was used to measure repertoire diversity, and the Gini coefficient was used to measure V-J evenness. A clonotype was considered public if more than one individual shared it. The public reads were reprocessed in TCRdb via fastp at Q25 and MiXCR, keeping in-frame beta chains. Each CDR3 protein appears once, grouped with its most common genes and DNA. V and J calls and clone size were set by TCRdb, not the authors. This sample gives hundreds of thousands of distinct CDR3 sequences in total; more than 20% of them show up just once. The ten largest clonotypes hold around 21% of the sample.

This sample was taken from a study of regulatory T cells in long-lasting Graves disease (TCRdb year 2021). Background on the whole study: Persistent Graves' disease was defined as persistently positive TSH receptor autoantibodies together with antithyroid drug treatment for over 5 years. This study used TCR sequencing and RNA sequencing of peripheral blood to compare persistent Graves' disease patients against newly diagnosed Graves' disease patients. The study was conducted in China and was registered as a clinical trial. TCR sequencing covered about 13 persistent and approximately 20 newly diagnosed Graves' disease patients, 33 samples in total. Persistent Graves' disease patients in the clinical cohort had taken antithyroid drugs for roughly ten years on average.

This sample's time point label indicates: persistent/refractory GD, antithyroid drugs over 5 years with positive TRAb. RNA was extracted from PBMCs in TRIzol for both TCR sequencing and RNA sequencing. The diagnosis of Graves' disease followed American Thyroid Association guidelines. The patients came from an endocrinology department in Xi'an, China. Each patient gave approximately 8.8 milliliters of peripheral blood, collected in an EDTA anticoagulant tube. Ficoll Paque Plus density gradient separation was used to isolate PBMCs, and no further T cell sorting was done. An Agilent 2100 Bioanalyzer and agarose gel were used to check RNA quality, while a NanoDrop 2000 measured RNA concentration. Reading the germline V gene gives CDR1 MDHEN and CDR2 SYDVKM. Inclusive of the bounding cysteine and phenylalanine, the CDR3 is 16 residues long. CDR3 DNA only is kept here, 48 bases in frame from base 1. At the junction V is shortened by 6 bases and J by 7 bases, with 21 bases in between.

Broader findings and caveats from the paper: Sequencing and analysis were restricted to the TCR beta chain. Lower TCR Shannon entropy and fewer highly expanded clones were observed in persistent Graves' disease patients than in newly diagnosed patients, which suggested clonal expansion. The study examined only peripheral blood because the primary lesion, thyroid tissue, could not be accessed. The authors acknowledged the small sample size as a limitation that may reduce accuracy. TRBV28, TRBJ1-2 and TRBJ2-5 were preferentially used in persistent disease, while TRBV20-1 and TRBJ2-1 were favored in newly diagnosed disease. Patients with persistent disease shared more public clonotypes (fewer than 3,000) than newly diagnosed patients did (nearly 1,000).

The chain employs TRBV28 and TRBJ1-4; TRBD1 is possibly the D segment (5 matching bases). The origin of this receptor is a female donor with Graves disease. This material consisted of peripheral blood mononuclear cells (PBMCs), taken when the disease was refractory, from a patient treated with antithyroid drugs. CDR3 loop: CASSPAIGRDREKLFF. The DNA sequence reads TGTGCCAGCAGCCCAGCCATCGGCAGGGATCGTGAAAAACTGTTTTTT.